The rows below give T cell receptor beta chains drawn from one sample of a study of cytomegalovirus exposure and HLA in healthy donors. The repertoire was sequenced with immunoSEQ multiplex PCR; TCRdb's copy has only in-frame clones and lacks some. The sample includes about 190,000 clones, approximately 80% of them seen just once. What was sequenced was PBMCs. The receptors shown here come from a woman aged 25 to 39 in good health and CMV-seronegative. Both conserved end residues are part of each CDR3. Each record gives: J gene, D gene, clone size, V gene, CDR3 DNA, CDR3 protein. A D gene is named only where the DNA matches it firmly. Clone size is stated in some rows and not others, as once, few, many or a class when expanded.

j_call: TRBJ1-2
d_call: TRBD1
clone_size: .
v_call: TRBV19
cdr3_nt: TGTGCCAGTAGTCTGATCGGACAGGGAGACTATGGCTACACCTTC
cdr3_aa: CASSLIGQGDYGYTF

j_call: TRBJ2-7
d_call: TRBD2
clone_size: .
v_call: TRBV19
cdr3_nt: TGTGCCAGTAGTATGGGGACTAGCGTCCCCTACGAGCAGTACTTC
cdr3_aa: CASSMGTSVPYEQYF

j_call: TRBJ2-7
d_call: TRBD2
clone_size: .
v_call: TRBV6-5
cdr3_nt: TGTGCCAGCAAAGCGGGAGGCAGACCCTACGAGCAGTACTTC
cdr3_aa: CASKAGGRPYEQYF

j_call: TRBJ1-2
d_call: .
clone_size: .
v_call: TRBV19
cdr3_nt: TGTGCCAGTAGTGAGCCCCAGTACAGCATACACCTTTATGGCTACACCTTC
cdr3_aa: CASSEPQYSIHLYGYTF

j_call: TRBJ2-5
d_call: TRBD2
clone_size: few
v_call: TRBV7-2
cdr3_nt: TGTGCCAGCAGCCCTCGACTAGCGGTACGGGAGACCCAGTACTTC
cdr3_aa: CASSPRLAVRETQYF

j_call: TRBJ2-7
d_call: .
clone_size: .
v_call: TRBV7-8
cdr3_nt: TGTGCCAGCAGCTTATCATTAGCGGCTGACTACGAGCAGTACTTC
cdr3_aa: CASSLSLAADYEQYF

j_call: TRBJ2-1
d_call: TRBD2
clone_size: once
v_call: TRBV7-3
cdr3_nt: TGTGCCAGCAGTTTAATGGCTCCGGGACTAGCAGACAATGAGCAGTTCTTC
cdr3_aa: CASSLMAPGLADNEQFF

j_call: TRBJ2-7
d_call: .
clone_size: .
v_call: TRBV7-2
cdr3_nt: TGTGCCAGCAGCTTAAGCCCCACCTACGAGCAGTACTTC
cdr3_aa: CASSLSPTYEQYF

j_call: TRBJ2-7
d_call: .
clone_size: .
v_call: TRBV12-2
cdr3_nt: TGTGCAAGTCGCTTAGCGTGGGTGGGAGTAAAATACGAGCAGTACTTC
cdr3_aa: CASRLAWVGVKYEQYF

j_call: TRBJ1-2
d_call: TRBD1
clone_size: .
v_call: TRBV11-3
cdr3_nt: TGTGCCAGCAGCTTACGACAGGGGGACGGGTACACCTTC
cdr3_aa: CASSLRQGDGYTF

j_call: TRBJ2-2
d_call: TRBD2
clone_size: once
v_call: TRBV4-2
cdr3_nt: TGTGCCAGCAGCCAAGATCCTCCTAGCGGGAGAACCGGGGAGCTGTTTTTT
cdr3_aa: CASSQDPPSGRTGELFF

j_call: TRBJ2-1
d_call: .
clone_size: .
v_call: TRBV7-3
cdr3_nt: TGTGCCAGCAGCCAGGGACTCGGTGAGCAGTTCTTC
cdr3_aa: CASSQGLGEQFF

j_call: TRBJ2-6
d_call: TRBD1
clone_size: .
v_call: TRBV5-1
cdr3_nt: TGCGCCAGCAGCGCCGGACAGGGGTTCTTAAGGTTTTCGGCCAACGTCCTGACTTTC
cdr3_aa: CASSAGQGFLRFSANVLTF

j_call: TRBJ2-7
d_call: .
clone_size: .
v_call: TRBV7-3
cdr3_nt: TGTGCCAGCAGCCAAATCCACTTCCTCTACGAGCAGTACTTC
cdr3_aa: CASSQIHFLYEQYF

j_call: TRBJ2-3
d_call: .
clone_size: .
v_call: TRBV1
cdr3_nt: TGCACCAGCAGCCAAGTCCACCAGGCGGGGGGTGCAGATACGCAGTATTTT
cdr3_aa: CTSSQVHQAGGADTQYF

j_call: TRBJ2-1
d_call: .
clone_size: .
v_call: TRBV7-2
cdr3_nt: TGCGCCAGCAGCCGCAGCGTTAATGAGCAGTTCTTC
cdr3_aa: CASSRSVNEQFF